The clone carrying this T cell receptor (beta chain) was seen a single time. Researchers sorted participants into cohorts using their self-reported clinical history. The entry originates in a study of blood T cell repertoires in COVID-19. Original handling: Reference gene primer amplification in the assay estimated nucleated cell counts. Data came from immunoSEQ multiplex PCR; TCRdb stores just in-frame clones and leaves some out. For V, J and clone size, that table is used; D and trimming come from the DNA. The profile covers roughly 250,000 clones, with 90% to 95% appearing a single time and 1.2% taken by the ten largest. This CDR3 has 20 amino acids. The V gene's germline CDR1 is MGHRA and CDR2 YSYEKL. After removal of 1 base from V and 2 bases from J, the junction contained 17 bases not matched to a gene.

The chain combines TRBV4-1 with TRBJ2-3, with TRBD2 matching over 8 bases. The TCR comes from a human donor in a cohort exposed to, infected with or recovered from COVID-19 (not recorded which). The donor label of this sample is uncertain. Sequencing was carried out using PBMCs or T cells enriched from blood (not recorded which). CDR3 residues: CASSQGLRGVPSGFTDTQYF. The CDR3 coding sequence is TGCGCCAGCAGCCAAGGATTAAGAGGGGTCCCTAGCGGGTTCACAGATACGCAGTATTTT.